These 10 T cell receptor beta chains came from one sample sequenced in a study of shared clonotypes between healthy human individuals. The method was immunoSEQ multiplex PCR; TCRdb's version includes in-frame clones alone and lacks a portion of them. The sample yields 2.5 million or so clones, about 92% seen once. The sequencing input was naive CD4+ T cells sorted from blood. Specified subset: CD45RA+ positively selected. The receptors were sampled from a young man in good health.

This chain uses TRBV2 with TRBJ2-5; no clear D. Germline CDR1 and CDR2: SNHLY and FYNNEI. Trimming pared 0 bases from V and 5 bases from J, leaving 13 bases between. The CDR3 is 15 amino acids. CDR3 amino acids: CASSEALRVGETQYF. In nucleotides, the CDR3 is TGTGCCAGCAGTGAAGCGCTTCGAGTAGGGGAGACCCAGTACTTC.

Concerning this clone itself: At the DNA level, this CDR3 is encoded by other sequences in the same sample as well. This rearrangement joins TRBV5-5 to TRBJ2-7; 12 bases agree with TRBD1. Germline loops: CDR1 SGHKS, CDR2 YYEKEE (reference sequence). The CDR3 loop spans 14 amino acids. Unmatched junction bases numbered 5, after V lost 3 bases and J lost 7 bases. This chain's CDR3 is CASSWGQGAGEQYF. The DNA of the CDR3 is TGTGCCAGCAGCTGGGGACAGGGGGCTGGGGAGCAGTACTTC.

The chain is built from TRBV6-1 and TRBJ1-1; the match to TRBD1 covers 10 bases. Germline V lookup: CDR1 MNHNS, CDR2 SASEGT. The V and J ends lost 9 bases and 3 bases, in that order; junction bases with no gene match: 4. This CDR3 region has 13 residues. The CDR3 is CASRTGGYTEAFF. In DNA form, the CDR3 reads TGTGCCAGTAGGACAGGGGGTTACACTGAAGCTTTCTTT.

The count of this clone is one. This chain connects TRBV7-2 to TRBJ1-4; tentatively, D is TRBD1 (6 bases). CDR3 size: 15 residues. Deletions cut 5 bases from V and 4 bases from J, with 14 bases between. Looked up from germline, CDR1 is SGHTA and CDR2 is FQGNSA. CDR3 protein: CASSPQTGDNEKLFF. Here the CDR3 DNA reads TGTGCCAGCAGCCCACAGACAGGCGATAATGAAAAACTGTTTTTT.

Notes on this clone: The same CDR3 also results from other DNA sequences found in this sample. The chain carries TRBV5-1 and TRBJ2-3; possible D gene TRBD2, 6 bases. V was cut by 1 base and J by 6 bases, with 6 bases left in between. Germline V gene lookup returns CDR1 SGHRS and CDR2 YFSETQ. This CDR3 has 12 residues. As DNA, the CDR3 is TGCGCCAGCAGCTTGCGGGGGGATACGCAGTATTTT. Protein sequence: CASSLRGDTQYF.

The chain couples TRBV25-1 to TRBJ1-1, with a tentative D call TRBD1 (6 bases). The CDR3 spans 15 residues. The germline V gene encodes CDR1 MGHDK and CDR2 SYGVNS. Between the trimmed V and J ends, which lost 7 bases and 7 bases, there was a span of 22 bases. The CDR3 DNA follows: TGTGCCAGCACCCACAGGGTAGGGGCGGCCTATGAAGCTTTCTTT. As protein: CASTHRVGAAYEAFF.

The chain combines TRBV6-1 with TRBJ2-7; 7 nucleotides agree with TRBD2. Germline V gives CDR1 MNHNS, CDR2 SASEGT. V was pared by 2 bases and J by 0 bases, with 10 bases of the junction left unmatched. The CDR3 is 17 amino acids. The CDR3 nucleotides are TGTGCCAGCAGTGAACTTCTTGGGCTAGCGGACTCCTACGAGCAGTACTTC. This codes for CASSELLGLADSYEQYF.

Worth noting for this clone: Other nucleotide sequences from this sample produce the same CDR3. This sequence joins TRBV6-4 and TRBJ1-1; D possibly corresponds to TRBD1 (6 bases). The CDR3 extends over 13 amino acids. Germline lookup yields CDR1 MRHNA and CDR2 SNTAGT. Trimming pared 6 bases from V and 1 base from J, leaving 9 bases between. The CDR3 DNA follows: TGTGCCAGCAGCGAACAGGGGAACACTGAAGCTTTCTTT. Its protein is CASSEQGNTEAFF.

V is TRBV5-1 and J is TRBJ2-3, with unresolved D. Germline V CDR1 and CDR2: SGHRS, YFSETQ. The CDR3 covers 14 residues. V lost 0 bases to trimming and J lost 4 bases, with 9 bases between them. Here the CDR3 DNA reads TGCGCCAGCAGCTTGGGGGTCCAGGCAGATACGCAGTATTTT. This translates into CASSLGVQADTQYF.

The chain has TRBV7-6 and TRBJ2-1; 11 nucleotides align to TRBD2. The V gene's germline CDR1 is SGHVS and CDR2 FNYEAQ. The CDR3 is 16 residues long. The trim removed 5 bases at V and 7 bases at J, leaving 10 bases unmatched. For the CDR3, the DNA is TGTGCCAGCAGCCGTATTACTAGCGGGAGTATTAATGAGCAGTTCTTC. It yields the protein CASSRITSGSINEQFF.